This TCR beta chain was retrieved from a study of blood T cell repertoires in COVID-19. Study information: COVID-19 samples from acute and convalescent phases originated in the United States, Italy and Spain. PBMCs, B-cell-depleted T cells, or T cells provided the cDNA or gDNA that made up the material.

Original processing methods: Estimates of nucleated cell counts were drawn from the amplification of reference gene primers. Profiled with immunoSEQ multiplex PCR; TCRdb holds only in-frame clones, not every one. V and J calls and clone size are copied from that table; D and trimming were computed from the DNA. The repertoire includes some 70,000 clones, 65% to 85% of them detected once, and around 9.4% sits in the top ten. Per germline, CDR1 SNHLY and CDR2 FYNNEI. The V gene lost 3 bases and the J gene lost 1 base, with 11 bases spanning the gap. This CDR3 spans 15 amino acids. This sequence joins TRBV2 and TRBJ2-3, with a weak D call TRBD2 (6 bases). Sequencing input: peripheral blood. This TCR was sampled from a woman in her fifties or sixties with acute or convalescent COVID-19. CDR3 nucleotides: TGTGCCAGCAGTGAGACTAGGATCGGCACAGATACGCAGTATTTT. It yields the protein CASSETRIGTDTQYF.